This TCR beta chain is drawn from a study of blood T cell repertoires in COVID-19. This clone appeared once. This table comes from immunoSEQ multiplex PCR, and its TCRdb copy is limited to in-frame clones, with some not included. The sample lists 250,000 to 350,000 clones, 70% to 85% occurring once. The receptor comes from a human donor with COVID-19, enrolled during active disease. The donor label of this sample is uncertain. Sequenced sample: peripheral blood.

The CDR3, as DNA: TGCAGCGCCCAGGACACCTCTGATTATGGCTACACCTTC. It translates to CSAQDTSDYGYTF. The chain uses TRBV29-1 and TRBJ1-2; D may be TRBD1 (5 bases). Trimming took 7 bases from V and 5 from J, leaving 17 bases between them. The CDR3 loop spans 13 amino acids. The germline V gene has CDR1 SQVTM and CDR2 ANQGSEA.